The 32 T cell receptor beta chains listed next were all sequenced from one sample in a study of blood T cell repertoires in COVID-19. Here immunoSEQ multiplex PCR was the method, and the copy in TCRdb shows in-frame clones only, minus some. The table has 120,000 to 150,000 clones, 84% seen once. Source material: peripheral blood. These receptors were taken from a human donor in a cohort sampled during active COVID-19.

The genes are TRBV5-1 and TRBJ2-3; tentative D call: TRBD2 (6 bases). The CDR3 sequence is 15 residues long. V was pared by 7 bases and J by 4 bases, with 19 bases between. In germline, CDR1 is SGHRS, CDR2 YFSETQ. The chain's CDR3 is CASSSVGGRADTQYF. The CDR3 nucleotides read TGCGCCAGCTCTTCAGTCGGGGGACGGGCAGATACGCAGTATTTT.

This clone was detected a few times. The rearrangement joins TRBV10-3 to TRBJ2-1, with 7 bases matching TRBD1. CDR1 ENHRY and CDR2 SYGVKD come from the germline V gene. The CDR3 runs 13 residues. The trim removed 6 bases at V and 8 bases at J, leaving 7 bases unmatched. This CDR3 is CAISSGQVDEQFF. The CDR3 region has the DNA TGTGCCATCAGCTCCGGACAGGTAGATGAGCAGTTCTTC.

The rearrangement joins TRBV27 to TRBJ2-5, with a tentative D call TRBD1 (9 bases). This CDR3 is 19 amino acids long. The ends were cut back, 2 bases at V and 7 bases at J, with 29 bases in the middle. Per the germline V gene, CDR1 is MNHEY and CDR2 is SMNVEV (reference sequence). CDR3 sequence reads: CASSLRGTGSTSESGTQYF. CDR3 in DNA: TGTGCCAGCAGTTTAAGGGGGACAGGGTCGACTAGCGAGAGTGGGACCCAGTACTTC.

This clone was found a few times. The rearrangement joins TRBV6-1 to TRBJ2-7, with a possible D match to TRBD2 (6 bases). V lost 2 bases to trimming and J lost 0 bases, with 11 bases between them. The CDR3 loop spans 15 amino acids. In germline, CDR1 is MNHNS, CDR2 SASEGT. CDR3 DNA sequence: TGTGCCAGCAGTGAACAGGGAGGTTTCTCCTACGAGCAGTACTTC. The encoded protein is CASSEQGGFSYEQYF.

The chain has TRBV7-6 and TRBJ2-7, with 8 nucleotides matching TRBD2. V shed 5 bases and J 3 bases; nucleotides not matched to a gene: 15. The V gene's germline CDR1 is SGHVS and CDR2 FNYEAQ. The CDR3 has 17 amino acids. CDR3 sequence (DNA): TGTGCCAGCAGCGAAGGAGGCGGGGGGCTACGGGGCTACGAGCAGTACTTC. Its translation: CASSEGGGGLRGYEQYF.

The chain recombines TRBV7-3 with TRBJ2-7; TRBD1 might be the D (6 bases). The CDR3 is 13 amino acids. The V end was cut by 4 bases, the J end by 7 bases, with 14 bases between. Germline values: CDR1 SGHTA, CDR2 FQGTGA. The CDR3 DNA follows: TGTGCCAGCAGCTCGACAGGTTCGTGGGAGCAGTACTTC. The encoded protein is CASSSTGSWEQYF.

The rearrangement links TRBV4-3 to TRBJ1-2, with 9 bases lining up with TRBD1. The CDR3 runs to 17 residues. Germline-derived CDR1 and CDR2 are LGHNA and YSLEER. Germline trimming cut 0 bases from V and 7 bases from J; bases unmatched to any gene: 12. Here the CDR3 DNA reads TGCGCCAGCAGCCAAGATAACAGGGGGCAACTATCTTTTGGCTACACCTTC. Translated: CASSQDNRGQLSFGYTF.

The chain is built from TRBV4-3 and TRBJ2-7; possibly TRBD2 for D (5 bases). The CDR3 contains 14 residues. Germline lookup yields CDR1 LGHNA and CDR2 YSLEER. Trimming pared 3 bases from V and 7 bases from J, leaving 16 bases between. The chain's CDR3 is CASSHQKAADEQYF. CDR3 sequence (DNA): TGCGCCAGCAGCCATCAAAAGGCAGCGGATGAGCAGTACTTC.

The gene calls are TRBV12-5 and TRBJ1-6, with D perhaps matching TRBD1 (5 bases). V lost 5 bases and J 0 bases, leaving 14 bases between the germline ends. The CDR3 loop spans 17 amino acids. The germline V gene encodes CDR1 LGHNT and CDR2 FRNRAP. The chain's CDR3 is CASGPSGGSSYNSPLHF. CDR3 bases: TGTGCTAGTGGTCCCTCCGGGGGTAGCTCCTATAATTCACCCCTCCACTTT. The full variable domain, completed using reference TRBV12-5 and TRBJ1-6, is DARVTQTPRHKVTEMGQEVTMRCQPILGHNTVFWYRQTMMQGLELLAYFRNRAPLDDSGMPKDRFSAEMPDATLATLKIQPSEPRDSAVYFCASGPSGGSSYNSPLHFGNGTRLTVT.

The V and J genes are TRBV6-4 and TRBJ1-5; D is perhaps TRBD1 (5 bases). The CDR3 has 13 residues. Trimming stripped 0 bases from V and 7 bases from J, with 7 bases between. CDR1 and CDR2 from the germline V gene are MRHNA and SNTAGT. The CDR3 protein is CASSDSGEQPQHF. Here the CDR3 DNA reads TGTGCCAGCAGTGACTCAGGGGAACAGCCCCAGCATTTT.

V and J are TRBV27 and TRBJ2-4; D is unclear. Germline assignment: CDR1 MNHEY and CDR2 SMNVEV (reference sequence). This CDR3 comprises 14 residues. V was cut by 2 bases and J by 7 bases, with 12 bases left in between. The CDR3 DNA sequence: TGTGCCAGCAGTTTAGCAGCACTCGGGAACATTCAGTACTTC. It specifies CASSLAALGNIQYF.

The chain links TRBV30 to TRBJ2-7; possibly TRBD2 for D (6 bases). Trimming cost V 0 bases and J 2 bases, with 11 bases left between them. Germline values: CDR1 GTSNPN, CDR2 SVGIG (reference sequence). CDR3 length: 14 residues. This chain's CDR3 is CAWSVGTLTYEQYF. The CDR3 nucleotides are TGTGCCTGGAGTGTAGGGACTCTCACCTACGAGCAGTACTTC.

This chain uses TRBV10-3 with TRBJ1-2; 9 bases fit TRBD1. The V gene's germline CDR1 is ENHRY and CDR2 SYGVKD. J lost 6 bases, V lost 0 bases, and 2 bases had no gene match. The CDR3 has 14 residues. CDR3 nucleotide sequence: TGTGCCATCAGTGAGTCACAGGGGGCTGATGGCTACACCTTC. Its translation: CAISESQGADGYTF.

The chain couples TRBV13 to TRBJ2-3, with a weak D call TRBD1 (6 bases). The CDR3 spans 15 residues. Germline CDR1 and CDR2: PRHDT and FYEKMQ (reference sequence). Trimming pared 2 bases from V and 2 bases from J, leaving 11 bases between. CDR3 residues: CASSLSRQATDTQYF. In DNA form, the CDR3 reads TGTGCCAGCAGCTTATCCCGACAGGCCACAGATACGCAGTATTTT. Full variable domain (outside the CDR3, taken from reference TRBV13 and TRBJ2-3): AAGVIQSPRHLIKEKRETATLKCYPIPRHDTVYWYQQGPGQDPQFLISFYEKMQSDKGSIPDRFSAQQFSDYHSELNMSSLELGDSALYFCASSLSRQATDTQYFGPGTRLTVL.

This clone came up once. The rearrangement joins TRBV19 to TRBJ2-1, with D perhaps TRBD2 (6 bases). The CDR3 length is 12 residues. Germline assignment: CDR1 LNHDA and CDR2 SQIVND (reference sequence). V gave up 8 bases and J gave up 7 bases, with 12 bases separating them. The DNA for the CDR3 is TGTGCCAGTCGGGACTCACGGAATGAGCAGTTCTTC. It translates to CASRDSRNEQFF.

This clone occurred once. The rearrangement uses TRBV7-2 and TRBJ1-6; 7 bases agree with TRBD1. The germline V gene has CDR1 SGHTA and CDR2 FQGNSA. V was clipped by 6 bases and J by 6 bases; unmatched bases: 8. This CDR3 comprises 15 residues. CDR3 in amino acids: CASRLGQIPNSPLHF. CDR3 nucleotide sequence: TGTGCCAGCAGACTGGGACAGATTCCTAATTCACCCCTCCACTTT.

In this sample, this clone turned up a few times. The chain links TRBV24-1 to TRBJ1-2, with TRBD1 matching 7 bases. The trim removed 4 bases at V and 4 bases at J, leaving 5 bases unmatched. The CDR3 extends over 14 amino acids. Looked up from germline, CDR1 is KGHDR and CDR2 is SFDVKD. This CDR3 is CATSDTGVAYGYTF. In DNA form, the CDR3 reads TGTGCCACCAGTGACACAGGGGTAGCCTATGGCTACACCTTC.

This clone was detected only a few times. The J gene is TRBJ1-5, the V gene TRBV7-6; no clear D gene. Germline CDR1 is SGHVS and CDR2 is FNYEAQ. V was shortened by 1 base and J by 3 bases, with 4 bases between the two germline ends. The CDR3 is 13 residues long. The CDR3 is CASSLGPNQPQHF. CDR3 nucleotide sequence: TGTGCCAGCAGCTTAGGGCCCAATCAGCCCCAGCATTTT.

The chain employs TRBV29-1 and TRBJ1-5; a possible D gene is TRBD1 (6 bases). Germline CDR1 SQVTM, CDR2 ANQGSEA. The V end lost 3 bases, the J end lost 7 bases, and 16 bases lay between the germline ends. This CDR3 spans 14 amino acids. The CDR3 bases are TGCAGCGTTGATGACGGGGGGCCCGGGCAGCCCCAGCATTTT. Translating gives CSVDDGGPGQPQHF.

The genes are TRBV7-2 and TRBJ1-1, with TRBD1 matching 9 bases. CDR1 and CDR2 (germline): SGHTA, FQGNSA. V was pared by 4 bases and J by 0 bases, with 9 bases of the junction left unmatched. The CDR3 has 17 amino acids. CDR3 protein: CASSSQTGGSVNTEAFF. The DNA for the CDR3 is TGTGCCAGCAGCTCCCAGACAGGGGGTTCGGTGAACACTGAAGCTTTCTTT.

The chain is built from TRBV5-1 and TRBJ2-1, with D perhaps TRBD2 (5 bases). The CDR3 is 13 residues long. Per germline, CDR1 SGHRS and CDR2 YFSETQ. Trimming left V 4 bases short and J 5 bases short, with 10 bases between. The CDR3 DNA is TGCGCCAGCAGCCCCCCGGGGAACAATGAGCAGTTCTTC. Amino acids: CASSPPGNNEQFF. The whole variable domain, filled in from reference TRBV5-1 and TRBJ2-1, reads KAGVTQTPRYLIKTRGQQVTLSCSPISGHRSVSWYQQTPGQGLQFLFEYFSETQRNKGNFPGRFSGRQFSNSRSEMNVSTLELGDSALYLCASSPPGNNEQFFGPGTRLTVL.

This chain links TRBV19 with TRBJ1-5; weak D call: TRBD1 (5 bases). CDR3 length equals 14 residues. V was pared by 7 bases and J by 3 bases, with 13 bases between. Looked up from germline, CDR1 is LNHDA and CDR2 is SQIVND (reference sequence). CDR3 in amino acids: CASTFLDNNQPQHF. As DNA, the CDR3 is TGTGCCAGTACCTTCTTGGACAACAATCAGCCCCAGCATTTT. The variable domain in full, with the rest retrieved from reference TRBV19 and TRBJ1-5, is DGGITQSPKYLFRKEGQNVTLSCEQNLNHDAMYWYRQDPGQGLRLIYYSQIVNDFQKGDIAEGYSVSREKKESFPLTVTSAQKNPTAFYLCASTFLDNNQPQHFGDGTRLSIL.

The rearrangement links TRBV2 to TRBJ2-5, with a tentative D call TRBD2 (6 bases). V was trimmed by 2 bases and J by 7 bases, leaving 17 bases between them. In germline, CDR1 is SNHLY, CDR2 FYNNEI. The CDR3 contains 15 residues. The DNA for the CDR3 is TGTGCCAGCAGTGAATCTATGGGGGTCGGGGGGACCCAGTACTTC. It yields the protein CASSESMGVGGTQYF.

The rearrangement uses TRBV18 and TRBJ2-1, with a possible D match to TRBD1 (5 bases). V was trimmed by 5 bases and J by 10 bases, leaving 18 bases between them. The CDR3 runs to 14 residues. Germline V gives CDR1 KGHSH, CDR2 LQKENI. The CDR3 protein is CASSSLQGYGEQFF. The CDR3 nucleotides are TGTGCCAGCTCATCCCTCCAGGGTTACGGGGAGCAGTTCTTC. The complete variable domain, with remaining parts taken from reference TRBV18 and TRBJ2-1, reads NAGVMQNPRHLVRRRGQEARLRCSPMKGHSHVYWYRQLPEEGLKFMVYLQKENIIDESGMPKERFSAEFPKEGPSILRIQQVVRGDSAAYFCASSSLQGYGEQFFGPGTRLTVL.

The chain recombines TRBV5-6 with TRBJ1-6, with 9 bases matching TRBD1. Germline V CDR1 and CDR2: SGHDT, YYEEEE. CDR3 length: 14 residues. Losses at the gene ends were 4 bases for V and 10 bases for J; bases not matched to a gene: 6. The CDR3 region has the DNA TGTGCCAGCAGCCTGGGACAGGGAAACTCACCCCTCCACTTT. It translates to CASSLGQGNSPLHF.

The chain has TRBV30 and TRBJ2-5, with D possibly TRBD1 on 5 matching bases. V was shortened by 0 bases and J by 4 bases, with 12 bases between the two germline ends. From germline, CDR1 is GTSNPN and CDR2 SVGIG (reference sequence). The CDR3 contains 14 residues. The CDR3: CAWSVHWGPETQYF. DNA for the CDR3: TGTGCCTGGAGTGTACACTGGGGCCCAGAGACCCAGTACTTC.

CDR3 sequence: CASSSSTGGTIPGYGYTF. The CDR3 DNA reads as TGTGCCAGTAGTTCTTCGACAGGGGGGACAATTCCGGGGTATGGCTACACCTTC. This chain joins TRBV19 and TRBJ1-2; 9 bases match TRBD1. J was trimmed by 5 bases and V by 5 bases; bases with no gene match: 18. This CDR3 has 18 amino acids. Germline-derived CDR1 and CDR2 are LNHDA and SQIVND (reference sequence).

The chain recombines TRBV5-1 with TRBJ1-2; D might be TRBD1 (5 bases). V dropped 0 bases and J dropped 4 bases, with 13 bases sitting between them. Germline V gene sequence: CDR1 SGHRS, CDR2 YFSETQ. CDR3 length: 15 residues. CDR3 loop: CASSLADSNIYGYTF. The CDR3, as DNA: TGCGCCAGCAGCTTGGCAGACAGCAACATCTATGGCTACACCTTC. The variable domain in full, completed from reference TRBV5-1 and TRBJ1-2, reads KAGVTQTPRYLIKTRGQQVTLSCSPISGHRSVSWYQQTPGQGLQFLFEYFSETQRNKGNFPGRFSGRQFSNSRSEMNVSTLELGDSALYLCASSLADSNIYGYTFGSGTRLTVV.

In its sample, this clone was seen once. Here the CDR3 reads CASSHYRGWNYGYTF. The CDR3 DNA sequence: TGTGCCAGCAGCCACTACAGGGGGTGGAACTATGGCTACACCTTC. The gene calls are TRBV14 and TRBJ1-2; 8 bases are shared with TRBD1. The ends lost 3 bases at V and 2 bases at J; junction bases unmatched: 5. Germline CDR1 and CDR2: SGHDN and FVKESK. The CDR3 loop spans 15 amino acids.

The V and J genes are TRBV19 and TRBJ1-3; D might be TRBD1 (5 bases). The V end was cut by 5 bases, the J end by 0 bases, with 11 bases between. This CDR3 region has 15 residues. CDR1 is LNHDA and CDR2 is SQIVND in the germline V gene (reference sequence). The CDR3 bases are TGTGCCAGTAGTCCCCAGGGCCTCTCTGGAAACACCATATATTTT. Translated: CASSPQGLSGNTIYF.

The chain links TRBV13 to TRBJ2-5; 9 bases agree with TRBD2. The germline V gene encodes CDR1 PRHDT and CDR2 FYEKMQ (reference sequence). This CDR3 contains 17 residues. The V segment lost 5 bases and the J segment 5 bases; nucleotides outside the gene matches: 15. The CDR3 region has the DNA TGTGCCAGCAGCCAGGTTTCTAGCGGGGCCACGCGGGAGACCCAGTACTTC. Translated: CASSQVSSGATRETQYF. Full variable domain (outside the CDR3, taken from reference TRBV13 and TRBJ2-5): AAGVIQSPRHLIKEKRETATLKCYPIPRHDTVYWYQQGPGQDPQFLISFYEKMQSDKGSIPDRFSAQQFSDYHSELNMSSLELGDSALYFCASSQVSSGATRETQYFGPGTRLLVL.

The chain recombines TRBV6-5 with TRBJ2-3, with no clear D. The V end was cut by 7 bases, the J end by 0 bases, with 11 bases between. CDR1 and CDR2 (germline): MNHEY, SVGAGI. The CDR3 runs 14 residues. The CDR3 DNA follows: TGTGCCAGCAAATTCCGGTCTAGCACAGATACGCAGTATTTT. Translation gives CASKFRSSTDTQYF.